The clone carrying this TCR beta chain is a singleton in its sample. This entry comes from a study of blood T cell repertoires in COVID-19. Turning to the study itself: From T cells, B-cell-depleted T cells, or PBMCs came the material, which was cDNA or gDNA.

Trimming cost V 0 bases and J 7 bases, with 16 bases left between them. CDR3 length: 17 residues. Germline V gives CDR1 WSHSY, CDR2 SAAADI. Methods used by the authors: From reference gene primer amplification, estimates of nucleated cell counts were derived. The method was immunoSEQ multiplex PCR; TCRdb's version includes in-frame clones alone and lacks a portion of them. The V and J calls and clone size are taken from that table; D and trimming were inferred from the DNA. The table lists 200,000 to 300,000 clones, about 83% of them singletons, with roughly 4% in the top ten. Sequenced material: peripheral blood. V usage is TRBV10-2 and J usage is TRBJ1-6; no reliable D call. The receptor was isolated from a man aged 50-59 years with acute or convalescent COVID-19. The CDR3 sequence is CASSESNPTRGNSPLHF. CDR3 coding DNA: TGCGCCAGCAGTGAGTCGAATCCGACTCGGGGAAATTCACCCCTCCACTTT.